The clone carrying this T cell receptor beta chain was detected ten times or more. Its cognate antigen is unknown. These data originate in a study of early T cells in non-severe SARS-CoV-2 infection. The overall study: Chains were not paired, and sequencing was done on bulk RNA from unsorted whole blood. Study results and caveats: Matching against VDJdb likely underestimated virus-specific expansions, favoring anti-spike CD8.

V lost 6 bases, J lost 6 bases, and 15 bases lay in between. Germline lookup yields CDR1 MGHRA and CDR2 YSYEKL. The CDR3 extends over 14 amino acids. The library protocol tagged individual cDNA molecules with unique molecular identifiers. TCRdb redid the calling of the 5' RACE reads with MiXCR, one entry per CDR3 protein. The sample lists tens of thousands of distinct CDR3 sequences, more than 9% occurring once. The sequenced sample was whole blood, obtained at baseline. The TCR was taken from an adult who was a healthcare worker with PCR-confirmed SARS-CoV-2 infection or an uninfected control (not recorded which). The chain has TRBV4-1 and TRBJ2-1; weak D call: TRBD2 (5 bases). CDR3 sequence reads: CASRSGLGLNEQFF. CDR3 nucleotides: TGCGCCAGCAGGTCGGGCCTCGGACTCAATGAGCAGTTCTTC.